This T cell receptor beta chain was observed in a study of blood T cell repertoires in COVID-19. Those enrolled in Seattle joined during active infection and were followed longitudinally afterward. This CDR3 has 11 amino acids. Germline V gene data show CDR1 as SQVTM and CDR2 as ANQGSEA. In its sample, this clone was seen a few times. Assay: immunoSEQ multiplex PCR; the TCRdb copy retains only in-frame clones and omits some. The sample yields around 460,000 clones, around nine tenths seen once. This sequence originates from a man between 18 and 35 years old with COVID-19, enrolled during active disease. The V and J genes are TRBV29-1 and TRBJ2-7, with a weak D call TRBD2 (6 bases). The specimen was peripheral blood. The CDR3 is CSGGVSDEQYF. DNA of the CDR3: TGCAGTGGAGGGGTAAGTGACGAGCAGTACTTC.